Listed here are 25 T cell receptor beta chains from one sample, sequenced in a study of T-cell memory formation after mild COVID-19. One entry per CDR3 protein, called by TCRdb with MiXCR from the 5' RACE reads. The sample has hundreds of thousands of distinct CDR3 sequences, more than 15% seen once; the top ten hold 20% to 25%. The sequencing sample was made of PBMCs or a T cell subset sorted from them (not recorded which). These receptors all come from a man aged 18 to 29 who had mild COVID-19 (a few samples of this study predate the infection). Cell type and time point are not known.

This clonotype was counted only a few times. CDR3 in DNA: TGTGCCAGCAGCGTAGGCGTAGGCGGGGCAACTAATGAAAAACTGTTTTTT. This encodes CASSVGVGGATNEKLFF. This sequence joins TRBV9 and TRBJ1-4; D is unclear. Germline V gives CDR1 SGDLS, CDR2 YYNGEE. Trimming stripped 0 bases from V and 0 bases from J, with 12 bases between. This CDR3 has 17 residues.

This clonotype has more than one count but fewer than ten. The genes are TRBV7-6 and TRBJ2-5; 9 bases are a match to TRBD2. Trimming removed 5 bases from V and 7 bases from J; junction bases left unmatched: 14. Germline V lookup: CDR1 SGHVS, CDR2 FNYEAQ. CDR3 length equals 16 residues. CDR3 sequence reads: CASSPTLVSGGGTQYF. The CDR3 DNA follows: TGTGCCAGCAGCCCCACCCTGGTTAGCGGGGGAGGGACCCAGTACTTC. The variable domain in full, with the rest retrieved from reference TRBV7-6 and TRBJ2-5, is GAGVSQSPRYKVTKRGQDVALRCDPISGHVSLYWYRQALGQGPEFLTYFNYEAQQDKSGLPNDRFSAERPEGSISTLTIQRTEQRDSAMYRCASSPTLVSGGGTQYFGPGTRLLVL.

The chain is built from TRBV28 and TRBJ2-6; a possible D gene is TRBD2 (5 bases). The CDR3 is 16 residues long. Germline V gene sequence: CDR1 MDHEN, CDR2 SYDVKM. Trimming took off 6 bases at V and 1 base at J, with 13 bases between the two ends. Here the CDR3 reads CASSSARRSGANVLTF. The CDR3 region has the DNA TGTGCCAGCAGCTCGGCGAGGAGGTCTGGGGCCAACGTCCTGACTTTC.

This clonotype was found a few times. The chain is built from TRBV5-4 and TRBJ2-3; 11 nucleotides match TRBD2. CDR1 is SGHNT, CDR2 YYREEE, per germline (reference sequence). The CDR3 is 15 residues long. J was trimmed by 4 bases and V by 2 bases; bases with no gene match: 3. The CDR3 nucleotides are TGTGCCAGCAGCTTTCCTAGCGGGGGGCCAGATACGCAGTATTTT. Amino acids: CASSFPSGGPDTQYF. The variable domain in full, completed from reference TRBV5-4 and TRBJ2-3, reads ETGVTQSPTHLIKTRGQQVTLRCSSQSGHNTVSWYQQALGQGPQFIFQYYREEENGRGNFPPRFSGLQFPNYSSELNVNALELDDSALYLCASSFPSGGPDTQYFGPGTRLTVL.

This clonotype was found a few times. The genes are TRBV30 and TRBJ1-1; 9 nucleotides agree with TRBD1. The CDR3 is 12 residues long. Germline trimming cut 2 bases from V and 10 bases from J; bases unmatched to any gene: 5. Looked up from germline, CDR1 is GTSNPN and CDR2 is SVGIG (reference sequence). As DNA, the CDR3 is TGTGCCTGGAGTCGAGGGACAGGGCCAGCTTTCTTT. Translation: CAWSRGTGPAFF.

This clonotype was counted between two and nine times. This CDR3 is CASSPDRGKAKPQHF. The CDR3, as DNA: TGTGCCAGCAGTCCGGACAGGGGGAAGGCGAAGCCCCAGCATTTT. The V gene is TRBV6-5, the J gene TRBJ1-5, with 10 nucleotides matching TRBD1. Germline V lookup: CDR1 MNHEY, CDR2 SVGAGI. The CDR3 totals 15 residues. Trimming took 5 bases from V and 8 from J; bases not matched to a gene: 9.

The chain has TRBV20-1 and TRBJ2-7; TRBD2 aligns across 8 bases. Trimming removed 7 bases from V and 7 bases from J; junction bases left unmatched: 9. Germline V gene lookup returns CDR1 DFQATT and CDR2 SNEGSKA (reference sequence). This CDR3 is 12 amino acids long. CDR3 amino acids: CSVPGLGGEQYF. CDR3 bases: TGCAGTGTCCCGGGACTAGGCGGGGAGCAGTACTTC.

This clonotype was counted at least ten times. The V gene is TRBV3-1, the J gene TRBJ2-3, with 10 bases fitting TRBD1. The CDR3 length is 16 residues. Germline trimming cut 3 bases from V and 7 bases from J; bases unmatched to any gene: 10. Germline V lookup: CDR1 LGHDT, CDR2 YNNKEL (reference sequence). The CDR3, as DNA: TGTGCCAGCAGCCAGGCCGGGACAGGGGAGCAGAATACGCAGTATTTT. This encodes CASSQAGTGEQNTQYF.

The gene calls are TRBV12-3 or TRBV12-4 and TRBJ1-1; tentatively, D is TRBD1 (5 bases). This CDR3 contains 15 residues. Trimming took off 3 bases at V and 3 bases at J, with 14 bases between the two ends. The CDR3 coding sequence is TGTGCCAGCAGTTTTGGGTGGGGGGTCGACACTGAAGCTTTCTTT. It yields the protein CASSFGWGVDTEAFF.

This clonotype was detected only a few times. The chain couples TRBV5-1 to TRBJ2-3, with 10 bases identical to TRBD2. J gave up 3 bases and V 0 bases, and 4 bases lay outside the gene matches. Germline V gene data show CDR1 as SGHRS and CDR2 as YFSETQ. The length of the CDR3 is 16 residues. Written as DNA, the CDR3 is TGCGCCAGCAGCTTGGGACTAGCGGGTAGGACAGATACGCAGTATTTT. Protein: CASSLGLAGRTDTQYF.

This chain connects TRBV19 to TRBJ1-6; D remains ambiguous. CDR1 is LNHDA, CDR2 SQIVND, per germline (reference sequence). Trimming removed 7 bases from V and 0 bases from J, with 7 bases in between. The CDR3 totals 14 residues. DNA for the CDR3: TGTGCCAGTATCGGGAGCTCCTATAATTCACCCCTCCACTTT. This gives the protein CASIGSSYNSPLHF. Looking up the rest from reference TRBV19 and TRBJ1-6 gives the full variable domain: DGGITQSPKYLFRKEGQNVTLSCEQNLNHDAMYWYRQDPGQGLRLIYYSQIVNDFQKGDIAEGYSVSREKKESFPLTVTSAQKNPTAFYLCASIGSSYNSPLHFGNGTRLTVT.

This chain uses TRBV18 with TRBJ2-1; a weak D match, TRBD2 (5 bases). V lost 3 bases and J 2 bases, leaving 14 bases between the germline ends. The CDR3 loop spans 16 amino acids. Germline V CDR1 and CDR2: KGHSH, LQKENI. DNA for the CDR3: TGTGCCAGCTCACCCCGAGGGTTCGGGACCTACAATGAGCAGTTCTTC. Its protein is CASSPRGFGTYNEQFF.

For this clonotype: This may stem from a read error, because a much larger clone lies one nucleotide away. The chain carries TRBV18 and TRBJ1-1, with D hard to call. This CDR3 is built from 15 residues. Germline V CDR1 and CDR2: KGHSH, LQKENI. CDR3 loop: CDSSPPVGPRTEAFF. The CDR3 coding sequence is TGTGACAGCTCACCACCGGTAGGGCCACGCACTGAAGCTTTCTTT.

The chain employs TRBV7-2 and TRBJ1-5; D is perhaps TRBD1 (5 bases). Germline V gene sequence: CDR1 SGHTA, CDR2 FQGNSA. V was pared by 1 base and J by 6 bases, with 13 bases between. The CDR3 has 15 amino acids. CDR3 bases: TGTGCCAGCAGCTTAGGGGACGCCGGCAGTCAGCCCCAGCATTTT. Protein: CASSLGDAGSQPQHF.

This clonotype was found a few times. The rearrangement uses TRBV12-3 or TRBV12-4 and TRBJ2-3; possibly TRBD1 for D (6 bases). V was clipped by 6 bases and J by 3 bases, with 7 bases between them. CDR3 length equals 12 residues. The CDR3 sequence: CASSGQTDTQYF. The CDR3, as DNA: TGTGCCAGCAGCGGACAGACAGATACGCAGTATTTT.

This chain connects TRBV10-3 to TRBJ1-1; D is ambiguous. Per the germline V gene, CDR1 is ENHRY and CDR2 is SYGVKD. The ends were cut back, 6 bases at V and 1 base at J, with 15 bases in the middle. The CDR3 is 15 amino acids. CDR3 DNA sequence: TGTGCCATCAGCAGATCTCAGCCGCGGAACACTGAAGCTTTCTTT. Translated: CAISRSQPRNTEAFF.

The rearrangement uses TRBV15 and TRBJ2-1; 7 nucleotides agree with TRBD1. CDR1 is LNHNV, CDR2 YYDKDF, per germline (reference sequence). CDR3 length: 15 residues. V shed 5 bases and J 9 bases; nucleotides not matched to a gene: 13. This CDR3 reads CATSAQGLPRREQFF. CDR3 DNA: TGTGCCACCAGCGCACAGGGGCTCCCTCGGCGTGAGCAGTTCTTC.

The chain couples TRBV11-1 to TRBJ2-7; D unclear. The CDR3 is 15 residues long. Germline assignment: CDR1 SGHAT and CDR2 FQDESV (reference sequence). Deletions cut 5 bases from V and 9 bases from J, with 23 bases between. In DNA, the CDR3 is TGTGCCAGCAGCCAAGGACCCGACATGCCTTGGGGGCAGTACTTC. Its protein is CASSQGPDMPWGQYF.

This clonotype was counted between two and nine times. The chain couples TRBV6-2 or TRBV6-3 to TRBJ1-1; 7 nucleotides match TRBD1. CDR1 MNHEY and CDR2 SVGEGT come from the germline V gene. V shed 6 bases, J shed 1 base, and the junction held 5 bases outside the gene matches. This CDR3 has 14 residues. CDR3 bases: TGTGCCAGCAGGCGTGACAGGGAGAACACTGAAGCTTTCTTT. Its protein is CASRRDRENTEAFF.

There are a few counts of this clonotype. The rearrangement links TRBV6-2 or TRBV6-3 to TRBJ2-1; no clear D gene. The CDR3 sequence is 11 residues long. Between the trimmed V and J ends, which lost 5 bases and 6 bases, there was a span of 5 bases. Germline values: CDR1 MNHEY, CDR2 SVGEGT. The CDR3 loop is CASSRPNEQFF. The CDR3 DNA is TGTGCCAGCAGTCGTCCCAATGAGCAGTTCTTC.

This CDR3 reads CASSVLAGDSQGETQYF. In DNA form, the CDR3 reads TGTGCCAGCAGCGTGCTTGCGGGGGACTCCCAAGGGGAGACCCAGTACTTC. The V and J genes are TRBV7-2 and TRBJ2-5, with 7 bases fitting TRBD2. Trimming removed 5 bases from V and 5 bases from J; junction bases left unmatched: 17. Looked up from germline, CDR1 is SGHTA and CDR2 is FQGNSA. The CDR3 length is 17 residues.

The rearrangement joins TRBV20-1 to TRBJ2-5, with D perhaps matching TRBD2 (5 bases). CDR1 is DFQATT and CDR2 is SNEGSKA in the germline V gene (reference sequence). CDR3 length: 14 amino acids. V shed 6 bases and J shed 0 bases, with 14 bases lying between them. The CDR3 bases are TGCAGTGCCGCTAAGGGAGCGAACCAAGAGACCCAGTACTTC. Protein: CSAAKGANQETQYF.

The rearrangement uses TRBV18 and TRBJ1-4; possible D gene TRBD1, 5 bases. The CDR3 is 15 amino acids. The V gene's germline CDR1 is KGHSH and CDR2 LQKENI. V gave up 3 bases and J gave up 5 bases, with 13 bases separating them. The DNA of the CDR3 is TGTGCCAGCTCACCGGGACCGAGATCGAATGAAAAACTGTTTTTT. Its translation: CASSPGPRSNEKLFF.

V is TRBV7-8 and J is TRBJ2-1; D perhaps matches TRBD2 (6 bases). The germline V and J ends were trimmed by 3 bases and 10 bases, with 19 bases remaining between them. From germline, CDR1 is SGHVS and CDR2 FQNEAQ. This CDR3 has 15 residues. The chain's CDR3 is CASSFQRVGQREQFF. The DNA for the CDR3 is TGTGCCAGCAGCTTCCAGCGGGTGGGCCAGCGGGAGCAGTTCTTC.

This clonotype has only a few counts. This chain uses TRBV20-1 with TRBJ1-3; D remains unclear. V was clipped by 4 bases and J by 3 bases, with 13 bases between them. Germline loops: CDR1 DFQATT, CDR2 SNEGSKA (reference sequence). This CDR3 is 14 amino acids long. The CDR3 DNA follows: TGCAGTGCTATCGCCGTCGGAGGTGGAAACACCATATATTTT. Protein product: CSAIAVGGGNTIYF.